This T cell receptor (beta chain) originates from a study of shared clonotypes between healthy human individuals. Whole-study findings and limits: Limited genetic and exposure-history diversity came from having few donors.

A note on this clone: Its specificity is not known. This sample includes further DNA sequences coding for the same CDR3.

Sorted-subset replicate PCR reactions were performed with roughly 200 ng DNA, corresponding to roughly 27,000 T cell genomes. Only in-frame clones appear in the TCRdb table, and some are missing; sequencing was by immunoSEQ multiplex PCR. The table includes about 2 million clones, 85% to 95% detected once. Trimming cost V 3 bases and J 2 bases, with 7 bases left between them. Germline loops: CDR1 ENHRY, CDR2 SYGVKD. CDR3 length: 14 residues. This TCR was sampled from a man younger than 35 in good health. This chain joins TRBV10-3 and TRBJ1-4, with D perhaps matching TRBD1 (5 bases). Specimen: naive CD4+ T cells sorted from blood. As to subset: CD45RA+ positively selected. The CDR3 sequence: CAISDGGTNEKLFF. The CDR3 nucleotides are TGTGCCATCAGTGATGGGGGGACTAATGAAAAACTGTTTTTT.